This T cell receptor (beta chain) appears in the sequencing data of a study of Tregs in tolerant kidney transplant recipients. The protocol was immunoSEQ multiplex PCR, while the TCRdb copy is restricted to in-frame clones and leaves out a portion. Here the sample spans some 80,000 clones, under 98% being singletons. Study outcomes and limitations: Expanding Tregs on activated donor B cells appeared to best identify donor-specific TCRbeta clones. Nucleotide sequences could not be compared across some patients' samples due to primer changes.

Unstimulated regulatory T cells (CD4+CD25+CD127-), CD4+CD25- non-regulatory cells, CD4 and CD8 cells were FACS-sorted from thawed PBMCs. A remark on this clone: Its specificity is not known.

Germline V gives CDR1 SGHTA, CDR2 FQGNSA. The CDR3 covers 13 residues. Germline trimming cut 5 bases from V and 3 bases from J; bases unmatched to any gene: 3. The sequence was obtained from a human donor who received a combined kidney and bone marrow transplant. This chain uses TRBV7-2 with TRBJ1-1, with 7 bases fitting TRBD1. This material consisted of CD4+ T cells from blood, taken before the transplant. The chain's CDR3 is CASSLQGYTEAFF. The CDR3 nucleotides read TGTGCCAGCAGCCTACAGGGGTACACTGAAGCTTTCTTT. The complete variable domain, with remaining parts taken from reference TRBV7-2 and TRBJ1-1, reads GAGVSQSPSNKVTEKGKDVELRCDPISGHTALYWYRQSLGQGLEFLIYFQGNSAPDKSGLPSDRFSAERTGGSVSTLTIQRTQQEDSAVYLCASSLQGYTEAFFGQGTRLTVV.